This TCR beta chain was documented in a study of patients and donors after allogeneic stem cell transplantation. TCRdb called the RT-PCR reads again in MiXCR, with one record for every CDR3 protein. The sample has some 960,000 distinct CDR3 sequences, more than 15% seen once; the top ten hold 6%. Germline values: CDR1 LNHDA, CDR2 SQIVND (reference sequence). V was shortened by 6 bases and J by 4 bases, with 14 bases between the two germline ends. This CDR3 has 14 amino acids. The chain is built from TRBV19 and TRBJ2-3; weak D call: TRBD1 (5 bases). The sequenced sample consisted of blood, either unsorted or a sorted T cell fraction (not recorded which). The clonotype originates from a human donor who was either an allogeneic HSCT recipient or a stem cell or donor lymphocyte infusion donor (not recorded which). It is not recorded whose cells these are; they may come from a transplant donor. The CDR3 spells CASRMVGVADTQYF. DNA for the CDR3: TGTGCCAGTAGAATGGTAGGGGTGGCAGATACGCAGTATTTT.